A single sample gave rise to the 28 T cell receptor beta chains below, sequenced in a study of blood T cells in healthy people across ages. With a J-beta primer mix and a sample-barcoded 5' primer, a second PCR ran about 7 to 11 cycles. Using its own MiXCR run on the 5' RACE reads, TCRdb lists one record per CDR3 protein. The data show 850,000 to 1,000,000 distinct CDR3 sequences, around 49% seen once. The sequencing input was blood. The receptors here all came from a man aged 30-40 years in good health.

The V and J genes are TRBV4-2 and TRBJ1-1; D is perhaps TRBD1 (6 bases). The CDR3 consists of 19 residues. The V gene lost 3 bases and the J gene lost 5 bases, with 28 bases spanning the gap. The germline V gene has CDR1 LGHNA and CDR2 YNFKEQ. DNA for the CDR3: TGTGCCAGCAGCCAGGTGAAGGGGGTCTCTAGTTTTAATGCGACTGAAGCTTTCTTT. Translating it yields CASSQVKGVSSFNATEAFF.

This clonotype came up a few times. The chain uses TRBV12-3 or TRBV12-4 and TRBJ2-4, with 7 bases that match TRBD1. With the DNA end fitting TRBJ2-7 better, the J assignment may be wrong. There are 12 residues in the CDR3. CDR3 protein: CASNQQGTEQYF. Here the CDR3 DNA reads TGTGCCAGCAATCAACAGGGGACCGAGCAGTACTTC.

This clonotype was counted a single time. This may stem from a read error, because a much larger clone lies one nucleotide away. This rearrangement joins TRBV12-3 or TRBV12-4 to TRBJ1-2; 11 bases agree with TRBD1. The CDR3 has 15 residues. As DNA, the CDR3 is TGTACCAGCAGGAGGGACAGGGGGGGGAACTATGGCTACACCTTC. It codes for CTSRRDRGGNYGYTF.

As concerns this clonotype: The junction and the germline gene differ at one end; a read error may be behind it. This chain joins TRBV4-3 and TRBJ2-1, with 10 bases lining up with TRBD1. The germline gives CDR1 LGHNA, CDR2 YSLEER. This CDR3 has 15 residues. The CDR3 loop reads CASRQDRGINNEQFF. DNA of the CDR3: TGCGCCAGCCGCCAGGACAGGGGGATCAACAATGAGCAGTTCTTC.

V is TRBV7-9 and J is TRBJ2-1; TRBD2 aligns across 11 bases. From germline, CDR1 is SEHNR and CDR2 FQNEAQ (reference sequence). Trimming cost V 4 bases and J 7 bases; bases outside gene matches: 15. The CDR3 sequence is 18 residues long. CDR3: CASSSNPVAGGPRNEQFF. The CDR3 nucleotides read TGTGCCAGCAGCTCCAACCCAGTAGCGGGAGGGCCGAGGAATGAGCAGTTCTTC.

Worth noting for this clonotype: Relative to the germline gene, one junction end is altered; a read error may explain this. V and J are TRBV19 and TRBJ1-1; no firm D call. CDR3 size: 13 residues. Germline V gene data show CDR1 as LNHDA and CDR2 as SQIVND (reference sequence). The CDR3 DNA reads TGTGCCAGCAGTATACGTCGGAACACTGAAGCTTTCTTT. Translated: CASSIRRNTEAFF.

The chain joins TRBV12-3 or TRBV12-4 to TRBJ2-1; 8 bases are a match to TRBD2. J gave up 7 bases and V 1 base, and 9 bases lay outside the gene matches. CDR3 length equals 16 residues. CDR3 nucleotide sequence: TGTGCCAGCAGTTTAGAGGCGGGGGGCGGGGGGAATGAGCAGTTCTTC. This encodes CASSLEAGGGGNEQFF.

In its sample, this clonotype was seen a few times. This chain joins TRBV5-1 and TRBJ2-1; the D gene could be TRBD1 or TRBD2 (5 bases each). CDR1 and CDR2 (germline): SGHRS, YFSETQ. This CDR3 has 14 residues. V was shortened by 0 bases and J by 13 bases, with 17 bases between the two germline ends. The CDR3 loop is CASSLEPGLGTQFF. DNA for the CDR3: TGCGCCAGCAGCTTGGAGCCTGGTTTGGGGACCCAGTTCTTC.

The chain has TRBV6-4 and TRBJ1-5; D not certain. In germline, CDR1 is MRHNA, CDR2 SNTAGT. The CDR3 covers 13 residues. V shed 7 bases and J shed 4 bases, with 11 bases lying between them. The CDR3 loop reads CASTPDSNQPQHF. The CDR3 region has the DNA TGTGCCAGCACCCCAGACTCAAATCAGCCCCAGCATTTT.

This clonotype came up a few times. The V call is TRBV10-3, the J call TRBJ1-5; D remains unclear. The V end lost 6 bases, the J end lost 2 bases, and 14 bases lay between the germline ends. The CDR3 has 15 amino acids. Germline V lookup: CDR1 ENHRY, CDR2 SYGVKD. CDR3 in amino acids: CAIRGGSGGNQPQHF. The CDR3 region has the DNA TGTGCCATCAGGGGAGGGAGCGGTGGCAATCAGCCCCAGCATTTT.

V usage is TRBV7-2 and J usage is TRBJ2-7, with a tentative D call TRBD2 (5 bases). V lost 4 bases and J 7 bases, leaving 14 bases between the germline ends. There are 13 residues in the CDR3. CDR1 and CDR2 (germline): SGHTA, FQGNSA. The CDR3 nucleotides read TGTGCCAGCAGCTCGGACTTCACGGGGGAGCAGTACTTC. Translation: CASSSDFTGEQYF.

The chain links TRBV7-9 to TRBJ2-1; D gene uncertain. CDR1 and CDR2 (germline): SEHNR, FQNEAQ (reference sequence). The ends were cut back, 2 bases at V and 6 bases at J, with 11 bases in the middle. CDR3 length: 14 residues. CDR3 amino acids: CASSLRLAPNEQFF. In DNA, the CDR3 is TGTGCCAGCAGCTTACGTCTGGCGCCCAATGAGCAGTTCTTC.

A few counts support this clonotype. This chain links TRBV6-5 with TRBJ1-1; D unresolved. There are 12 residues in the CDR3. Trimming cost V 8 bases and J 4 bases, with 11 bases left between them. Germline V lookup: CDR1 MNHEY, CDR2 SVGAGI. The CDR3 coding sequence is TGTGCCAGCGGAAATGCTGGCACTGAAGCTTTCTTT. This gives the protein CASGNAGTEAFF.

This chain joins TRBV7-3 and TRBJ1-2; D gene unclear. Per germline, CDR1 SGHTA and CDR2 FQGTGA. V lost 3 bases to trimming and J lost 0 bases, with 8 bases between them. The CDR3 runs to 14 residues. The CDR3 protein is CASSLGWANYGYTF. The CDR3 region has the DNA TGTGCCAGCAGCTTGGGATGGGCTAACTATGGCTACACCTTC.

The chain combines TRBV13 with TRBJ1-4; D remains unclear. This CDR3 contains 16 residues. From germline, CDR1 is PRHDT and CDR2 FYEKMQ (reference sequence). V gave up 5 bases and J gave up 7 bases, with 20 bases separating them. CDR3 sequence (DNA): TGTGCCAGCAGCCCCCAACCCCAAAACTCGGGTGAAAAACTGTTTTTT. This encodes CASSPQPQNSGEKLFF.

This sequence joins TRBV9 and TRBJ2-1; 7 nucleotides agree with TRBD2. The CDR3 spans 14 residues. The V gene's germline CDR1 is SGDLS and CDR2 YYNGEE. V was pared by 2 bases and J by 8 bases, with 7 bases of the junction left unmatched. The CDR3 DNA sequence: TGTGCCAGCAGCGTTGAAGCGGGAAGGTATGAGCAGTTCTTC. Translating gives CASSVEAGRYEQFF. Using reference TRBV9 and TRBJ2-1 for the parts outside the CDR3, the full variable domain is DSGVTQTPKHLITATGQRVTLRCSPRSGDLSVYWYQQSLDQGLQFLIQYYNGEERAKGNILERFSAQQFPDLHSELNLSSLELGDSALYFCASSVEAGRYEQFFGPGTRLTVL.

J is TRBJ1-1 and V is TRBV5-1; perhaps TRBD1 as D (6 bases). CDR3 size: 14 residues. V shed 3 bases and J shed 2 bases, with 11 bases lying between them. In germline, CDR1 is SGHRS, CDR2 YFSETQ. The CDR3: CASSWGAENTEAFF. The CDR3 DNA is TGCGCCAGCAGCTGGGGGGCGGAAAACACTGAAGCTTTCTTT.

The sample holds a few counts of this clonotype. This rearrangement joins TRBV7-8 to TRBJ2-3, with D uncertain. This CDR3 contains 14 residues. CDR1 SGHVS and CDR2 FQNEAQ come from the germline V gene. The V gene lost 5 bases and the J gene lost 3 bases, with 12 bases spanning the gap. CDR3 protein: CASSPREVTDTQYF. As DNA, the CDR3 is TGTGCCAGCAGCCCGCGAGAGGTTACAGATACGCAGTATTTT. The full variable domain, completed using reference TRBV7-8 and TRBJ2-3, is GAGVSQSPRYKVAKRGQDVALRCDPISGHVSLFWYQQALGQGPEFLTYFQNEAQLDKSGLPSDRFFAERPEGSVSTLKIQRTQQEDSAVYLCASSPREVTDTQYFGPGTRLTVL.

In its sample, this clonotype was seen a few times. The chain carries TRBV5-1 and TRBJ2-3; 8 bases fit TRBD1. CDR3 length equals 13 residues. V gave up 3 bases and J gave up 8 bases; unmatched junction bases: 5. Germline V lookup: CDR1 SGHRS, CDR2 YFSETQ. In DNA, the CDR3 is TGCGCCAGCAGCTCCGGACAGGGTGGTACGCAGTATTTT. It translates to CASSSGQGGTQYF.

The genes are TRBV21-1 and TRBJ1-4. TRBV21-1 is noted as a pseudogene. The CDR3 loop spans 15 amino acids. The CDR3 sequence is CASSATQRSGEKLFF. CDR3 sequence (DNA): TGTGCCAGCAGCGCTACACAGAGGAGTGGAGAAAAACTGTTTTTT.

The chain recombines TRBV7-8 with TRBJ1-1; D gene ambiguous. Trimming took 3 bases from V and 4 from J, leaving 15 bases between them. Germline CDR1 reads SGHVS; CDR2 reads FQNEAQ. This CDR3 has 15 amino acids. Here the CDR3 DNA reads TGTGCCAGCAGCTTGCAAGGGATACGTGGCACTGAAGCTTTCTTT. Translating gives CASSLQGIRGTEAFF.

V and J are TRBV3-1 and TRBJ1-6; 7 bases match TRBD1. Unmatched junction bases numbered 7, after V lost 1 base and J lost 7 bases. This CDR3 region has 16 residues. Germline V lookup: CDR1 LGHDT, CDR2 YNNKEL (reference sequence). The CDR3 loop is CASSQVGDRSNSPLHF. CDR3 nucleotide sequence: TGTGCCAGCAGCCAAGTCGGGGACAGATCGAATTCACCCCTCCACTTT.

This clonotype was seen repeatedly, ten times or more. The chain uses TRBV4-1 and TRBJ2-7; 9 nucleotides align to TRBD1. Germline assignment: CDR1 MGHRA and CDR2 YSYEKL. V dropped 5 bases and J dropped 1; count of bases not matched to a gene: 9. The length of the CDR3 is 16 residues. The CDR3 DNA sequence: TGCGCCAGCAGCAATGAGACAGGGGGGAAGTCCTACGAGCAGTACTTC. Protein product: CASSNETGGKSYEQYF.

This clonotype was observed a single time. The CDR3 region is CASRQSRESDTQYF. Written as DNA, the CDR3 is TGTGCCAGCAGACAATCCAGGGAGTCAGATACGCAGTATTTT. V gene TRBV7-9 combines with J gene TRBJ2-3; D possibly matches TRBD1 or TRBD2 (5 bases each). Germline V gives CDR1 SEHNR, CDR2 FQNEAQ (reference sequence). The V gene lost 6 bases and the J gene lost 4 bases, with 14 bases spanning the gap. This CDR3 has 14 amino acids.

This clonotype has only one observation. The CDR3 sequence: CASSLAQGASYNEQFF. In DNA, the CDR3 is TGTGCCAGCAGCTTAGCCCAGGGGGCATCCTACAATGAGCAGTTCTTC. The V call is TRBV7-9, the J call TRBJ2-1; TRBD1 matches 8 bases. The CDR3 runs 16 residues. J was trimmed by 1 base and V by 0 bases; bases with no gene match: 2. Germline V gives CDR1 SEHNR, CDR2 FQNEAQ (reference sequence).

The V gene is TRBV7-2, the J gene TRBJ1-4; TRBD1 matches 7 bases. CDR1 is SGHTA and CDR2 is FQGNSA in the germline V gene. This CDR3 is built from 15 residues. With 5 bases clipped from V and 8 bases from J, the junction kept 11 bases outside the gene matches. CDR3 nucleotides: TGTGCCAGCAGCCCCAAATGGGGACAGAGGGAAAAACTGTTTTTT. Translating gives CASSPKWGQREKLFF.

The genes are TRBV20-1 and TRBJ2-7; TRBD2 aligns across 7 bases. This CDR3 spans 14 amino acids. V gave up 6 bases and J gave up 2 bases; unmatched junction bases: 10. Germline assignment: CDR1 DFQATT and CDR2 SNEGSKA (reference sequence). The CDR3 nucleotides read TGCAGTGCCCGAAGCGGGGCCACCCCCTACGAGCAGTACTTC. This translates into CSARSGATPYEQYF.

CDR3 sequence: CASSSPGLAGNNEQFF. The DNA of the CDR3 is TGCGCCAGCAGCTCCCCGGGACTAGCGGGGAACAATGAGCAGTTCTTC. The chain combines TRBV4-1 with TRBJ2-1; 13 positions match TRBD2. V trimming: 5 bases; J trimming: 5 bases; junction bases outside the gene matches: 6. The CDR3 length is 16 residues. Germline CDR1 is MGHRA and CDR2 is YSYEKL.